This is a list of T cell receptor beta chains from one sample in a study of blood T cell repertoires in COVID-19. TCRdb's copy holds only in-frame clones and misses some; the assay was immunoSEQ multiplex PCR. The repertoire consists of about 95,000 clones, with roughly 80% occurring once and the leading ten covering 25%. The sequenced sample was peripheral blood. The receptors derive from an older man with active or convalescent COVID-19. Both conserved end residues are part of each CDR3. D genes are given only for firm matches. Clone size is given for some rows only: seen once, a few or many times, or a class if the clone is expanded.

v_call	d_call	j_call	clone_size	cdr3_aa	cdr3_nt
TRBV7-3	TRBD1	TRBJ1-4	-	CASSLTAPGQVQHPNEKLFF	TGTGCCAGCAGCTTAACGGCCCCGGGACAGGTGCAACATCCTAATGAAAAACTGTTTTTT
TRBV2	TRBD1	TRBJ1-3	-	CASSEAGLQGNTIYF	TGTGCCAGCAGTGAAGCGGGGCTACAGGGGAACACCATATATTTT
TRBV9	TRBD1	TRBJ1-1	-	CASGRDRGTEAFF	TGTGCCAGCGGTCGGGACAGGGGAACTGAAGCTTTCTTT
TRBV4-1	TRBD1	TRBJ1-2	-	CASSQDYRGRDGYTF	TGCGCCAGCAGCCAAGATTACAGGGGGCGCGATGGCTACACCTTC
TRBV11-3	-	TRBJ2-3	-	CASSLDGAGSGQYF	TGTGCCAGCAGCTTAGATGGTGCGGGGAGTGGGCAGTATTTT
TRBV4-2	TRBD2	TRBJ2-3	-	CASSQVGGTSGGPGTQYF	TGTGCCAGCAGCCAAGTCGGGGGAACTAGCGGGGGCCCAGGTACGCAGTATTTT
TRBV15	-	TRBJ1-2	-	CATSRAGDGGYGYTF	TGTGCCACCAGCAGAGCAGGGGACGGTGGCTATGGCTACACCTTC
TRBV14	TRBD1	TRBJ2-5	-	CASSRDRGTWETQYF	TGTGCCAGCAGCCGGGACAGGGGGACGTGGGAGACCCAGTACTTC
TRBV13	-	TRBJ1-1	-	CASSATLNTEAFF	TGTGCCAGCAGCGCGACATTGAACACTGAAGCTTTCTTT
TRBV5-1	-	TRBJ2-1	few	CASSFERVATEQFF	TGCGCCAGCAGCTTCGAGCGAGTTGCAACTGAGCAGTTCTTC
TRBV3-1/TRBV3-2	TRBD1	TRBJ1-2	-	CASSHGTGAYGYTF	TGTGCCAGCAGCCACGGGACAGGGGCCTATGGCTACACCTTC
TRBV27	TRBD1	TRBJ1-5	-	CASSSGQGYQPQHF	TGTGCCAGCAGTTCAGGACAGGGATACCAGCCCCAGCATTTT
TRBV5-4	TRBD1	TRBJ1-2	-	CASSSFPGQGIGGYTF	TGTGCCAGCAGTAGTTTCCCGGGACAGGGTATCGGGGGCTACACCTTC
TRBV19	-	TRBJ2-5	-	CASSIPPSADKQETQYF	TGTGCCAGTAGTATCCCCCCTTCGGCGGACAAACAAGAGACCCAGTACTTC
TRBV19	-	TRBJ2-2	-	CASSMSRFTGELFF	TGTGCCAGTAGTATGTCCAGATTCACCGGGGAGCTGTTTTTT
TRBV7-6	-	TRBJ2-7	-	CASSLVTGPYEQYF	TGTGCCAGCAGCTTAGTAACAGGGCCCTACGAGCAGTACTTC
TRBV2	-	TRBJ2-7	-	CASSDTVDSYEQYF	TGTGCCAGCAGTGATACTGTCGACTCCTACGAGCAGTACTTC
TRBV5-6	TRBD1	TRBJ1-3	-	CASSLGAGGSGNTIYF	TGTGCCAGCAGCCTAGGGGCAGGGGGCTCTGGAAACACCATATATTTT
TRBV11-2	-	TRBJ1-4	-	CASSRGVDEKLFF	TGTGCCAGCAGTCGGGGGGTAGATGAAAAACTGTTTTTT
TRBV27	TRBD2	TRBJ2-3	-	CASRNSLAGGTDTQYF	TGTGCCAGCCGAAACTCGCTAGCGGGGGGTACAGATACGCAGTATTTT
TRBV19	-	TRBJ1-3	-	CASTSSGVSGNTIYF	TGTGCCAGTACGTCGTCAGGGGTGTCTGGAAACACCATATATTTT
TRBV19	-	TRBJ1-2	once	CASSLRGRADGYTF	TGTGCCAGTAGTCTCCGGGGGAGGGCTGATGGCTACACCTTC
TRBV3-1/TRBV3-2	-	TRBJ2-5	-	CASSPSGTLQETQYF	TGTGCCAGCAGTCCATCCGGGACTCTACAAGAGACCCAGTACTTC
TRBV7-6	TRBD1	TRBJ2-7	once	CASSYRPSGQIFSTYEQYF	TGTGCCAGCAGCTACCGACCTTCGGGACAGATCTTTTCCACCTACGAGCAGTACTTC
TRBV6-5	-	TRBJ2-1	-	CASTRGGGHNEQFF	TGTGCCAGCACCAGAGGAGGGGGCCACAATGAGCAGTTCTTC
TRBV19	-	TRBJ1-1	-	CASSINRPLNTEAFF	TGTGCCAGTAGTATTAACAGGCCGCTGAACACTGAAGCTTTCTTT
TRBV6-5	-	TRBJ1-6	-	CASTKTRGSPLHF	TGTGCCAGCACCAAGACGCGAGGATCACCCCTCCACTTT
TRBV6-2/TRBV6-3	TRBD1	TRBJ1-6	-	CASSSDRGRYLSPLHF	TGTGCCAGCAGTTCCGACAGGGGGCGATATCTTTCACCCCTCCACTTT
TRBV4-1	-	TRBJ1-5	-	CASSQDGGQRGVQPQHF	TGCGCCAGCAGCCAAGACGGGGGGCAAAGGGGGGTACAGCCCCAGCATTTT
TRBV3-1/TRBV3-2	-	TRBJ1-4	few	CASSLQGVEKLFF	TGTGCCAGCAGCCTACAGGGAGTTGAAAAACTGTTTTTT
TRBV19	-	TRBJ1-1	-	CASSIPRPGRNTEAFF	TGTGCCAGTAGTATTCCCCGCCCCGGGAGGAACACTGAAGCTTTCTTT
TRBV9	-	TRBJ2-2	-	CASSVGRGSGTGELFF	TGTGCCAGCAGCGTAGGCCGAGGGAGTGGCACCGGGGAGCTGTTTTTT
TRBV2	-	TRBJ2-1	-	CASSSGTRSLNEQFF	TGTGCCAGCAGTTCCGGGACACGGTCCCTTAATGAGCAGTTCTTC
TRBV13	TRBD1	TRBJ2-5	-	CAVRDRGQETQYF	TGTGCCGTCCGGGACAGGGGGCAAGAGACCCAGTACTTC
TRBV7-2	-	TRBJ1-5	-	CASSLSGGHSNQPQHF	TGTGCCAGCAGCCTCTCGGGGGGACATAGCAATCAGCCCCAGCATTTT
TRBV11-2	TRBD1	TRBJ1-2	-	CASSLNTGAYGYTF	TGTGCCAGCAGCTTAAACACAGGGGCCTATGGCTACACCTTC
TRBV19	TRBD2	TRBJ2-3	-	CASSTAGGADTQYF	TGTGCCAGTAGTACCGCGGGGGGTGCAGATACGCAGTATTTT
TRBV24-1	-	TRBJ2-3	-	CATSDTRAGGLNTQYF	TGTGCCACCAGTGACACACGAGCGGGCGGGCTCAATACGCAGTATTTT
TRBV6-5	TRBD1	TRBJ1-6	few	CASSTTGQGYSPLHF	TGTGCCAGCAGTACCACGGGACAGGGTTATTCACCCCTCCACTTT
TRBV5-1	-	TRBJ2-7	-	CASSLAGSNEQYF	TGCGCCAGCAGCTTAGCAGGCAGCAACGAGCAGTACTTC
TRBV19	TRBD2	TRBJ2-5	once	CASRGGGETQYF	TGTGCCAGTCGGGGGGGCGGAGAGACCCAGTACTTC
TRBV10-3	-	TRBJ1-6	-	CAISGGVNSPLHF	TGTGCCATCAGTGGGGGCGTCAATTCACCCCTCCACTTT